The clone carrying this T cell receptor beta chain has at least ten counts. The PBMCs were sourced from fresh peripheral blood (around 9.3 ml). RNA transcripts yielded amplified TCR beta CDR3 regions. When the TCR CDR3 underwent first-round RT-PCR, the HTBI primer set was used. TCRdb processed the multiplex PCR reads anew with MiXCR; each CDR3 protein has one entry. The data show hundreds of thousands of distinct CDR3 sequences, with roughly 15% seen just once and over 10% held by the top ten. The data originate from a study of T cells in Graves' hyperthyroidism and ophthalmopathy. Study-wide context: The blood sample was taken at first diagnosis, before treatment began.

There are 16 residues in the CDR3. Germline V gene sequence: CDR1 MNHEY, CDR2 SMNVEV (reference sequence). Trimming left V 0 bases short and J 6 bases short, with 15 bases between. The sequenced sample consisted of blood. This receptor was identified in a young man with Graves' ophthalmopathy. The genes are TRBV27 and TRBJ2-1; the D gene is possibly TRBD2 (6 bases). CDR3 sequence (DNA): TGTGCCAGCAGTTTATCCGGGAGCCCCGGTGGCAATGAGCAGTTCTTC. This translates into CASSLSGSPGGNEQFF.